This T cell receptor beta chain originates from a study of T cell repertoires in cytomegalovirus infection (dated by TCRdb to between 2018 and 2021). With regard to the full study: Recently identified HLA-C-restricted CMV epitopes, whose presentation resists viral immunomodulation, were targeted by peptide stimulations together with well-studied HLA-B-restricted epitopes. The HLA type of each donor mattered for the analysis, because public TCR beta signatures pointed to carriage of CMV infection along with the matching HLA type. What the authors observed across the whole study: The ex vivo response was dominated by HLA-C-restricted CMV-specific TCR beta clonotypes, and the single most frequent clonotype in two of eight donors was supplied by these HLA-C-restricted clonotypes. Cumulative frequency of public TCR beta family members discriminated carriers of CMV infection plus the relevant HLA type in this cohort and an independent roughly 340-donor cohort.

V is clipped by 5 bases and J by 7 bases, and the sequence between their germline boundaries is 12 bases long. CDR1 SQVTM and CDR2 ANQGSEA are derived from the germline V gene. The CDR3 numbers 12 residues from cysteine through phenylalanine. The only DNA kept is the CDR3, 36 bases in frame from the first base. Taken with the paper, the label for treatment or condition translates to: in vitro stimulation with specific CMV peptide epitopes to enrich CMV-specific T cells. Instrument on record: Illumina HiSeq 1500. TCRdb redid the processing of the public reads, applying fastp at Q25 and MiXCR, and retained in-frame beta chains. Here each entry gathers all rows of one CDR3 protein and keeps the most common genes and DNA. The sample table records about a million distinct CDR3 sequences; approximately 31% of these occur just once. The top ten constitute over 12% of the sample. Points on this clonotype: Its cognate antigen has yet to be identified. Qualities for individual bases were not recorded, and no much larger clone is one base off.

Recombination joined TRBV29-1 with TRBJ1-5, and TRBD1 may be the D gene, going by 5 matching bases. This TCR was sampled from a human donor in good health (CMV status not recorded). Some clones in this sample may be carry-over from other donors' samples. Specimen: cultured CD8+ T cells from PBMCs, collected from culture after CMV antigen stimulation. The base sequence is TGCAGCGTTAAAGGGACTGACCAGCCCCAGCATTTT. This encodes CSVKGTDQPQHF.